This T cell receptor beta chain was identified during a study of T-cell reconstitution after alpha-beta-depleted transplantation in children. There are 15 residues in the CDR3. Germline V gene sequence: CDR1 SNHLY, CDR2 FYNNEI. V shed 6 bases and J 2 bases; nucleotides not matched to a gene: 8. Molecular barcoding with unique molecular identifiers was used for the TCRbeta library. In TCRdb, the PCR reads were re-called with MiXCR into one record per CDR3 protein. The table records hundreds of thousands of distinct CDR3 sequences, under 30% of them present only once. This clonotype was seen at least ten times.

The origin of this receptor is a boy under two years old who had a stem cell transplant for acute myeloid leukemia, so the T cells may come from the graft donor. Sequenced here: PBMCs, mostly from graft donor cells, sampled 360 days after TCRalphabeta/CD19-depleted stem cell transplant. The J gene is TRBJ2-5, the V gene TRBV2, with TRBD1 identical over 8 bases. CDR3 residues: CASRALGQGQETQYF. The CDR3 nucleotides read TGTGCCAGCAGGGCTCTTGGACAGGGACAAGAGACCCAGTACTTC.